The rows below give T cell receptor beta chains drawn from one sample of a study of blood T cell repertoires in COVID-19. The data were produced by immunoSEQ multiplex PCR, yet TCRdb's version contains in-frame clones alone and is incomplete. Here the sample spans approximately 210,000 clones, less than 85% being singletons. The material sequenced was peripheral blood. These receptors all stem from a woman older than 75 with COVID-19, enrolled during active disease. CDR3s include the opening cysteine and the closing phenylalanine or tryptophan. Fields, in order: V gene, J gene, D gene, clone size, CDR3 DNA, CDR3 protein. A D gene is named only where the DNA matches it firmly. Size values are once, few and many counts, or a class for expanded clones, and some rows have none.

V gene: TRBV27
J gene: TRBJ1-1
D gene: -
clone size: -
CDR3 DNA: TGTGCCAGCAGACAAGTGAACACTGAAGCTTTCTTT
CDR3 protein: CASRQVNTEAFF

V gene: TRBV7-8
J gene: TRBJ1-1
D gene: -
clone size: -
CDR3 DNA: TGTGCCAGCAGCCTACCAGGGGCGGGTGAAGCTTTCTTT
CDR3 protein: CASSLPGAGEAFF

V gene: TRBV18
J gene: TRBJ1-3
D gene: -
clone size: -
CDR3 DNA: TGTGCCAGCTCAGGGAGTAGAGGCGGAAACACCATATATTTT
CDR3 protein: CASSGSRGGNTIYF

V gene: TRBV19
J gene: TRBJ2-5
D gene: TRBD2
clone size: once
CDR3 DNA: TGTGCCAGTTCCCGACTAGCGGGGCCATTAGAGACCCAGTACTTC
CDR3 protein: CASSRLAGPLETQYF

V gene: TRBV3-1/TRBV3-2
J gene: TRBJ2-2
D gene: TRBD1
clone size: -
CDR3 DNA: TGTGCCAGCAGGCCTCGTCAGGGGGCCCACGGGGAGCTGTTTTTT
CDR3 protein: CASRPRQGAHGELFF

V gene: TRBV21-1
J gene: TRBJ2-4
D gene: -
clone size: -
CDR3 DNA: TGTGCCAGCAGTCGACAGGTCCATGGGGCCAAAAACATTCAGTACTTC
CDR3 protein: CASSRQVHGAKNIQYF

V gene: TRBV5-1
J gene: TRBJ2-7
D gene: TRBD1
clone size: -
CDR3 DNA: TGCGCCAGGACGGGACAGGGTGGCGAGCAGTACTTC
CDR3 protein: CARTGQGGEQYF

V gene: TRBV11-2
J gene: TRBJ2-7
D gene: -
clone size: -
CDR3 DNA: TGTGCCAGCAGCTTAGATGGGGGCCCACCCTACGAGCAGTACTTC
CDR3 protein: CASSLDGGPPYEQYF

V gene: TRBV27
J gene: TRBJ1-5
D gene: -
clone size: -
CDR3 DNA: TGTGCCAGCAGATTCCTAAACCGGCAGCCCCAGCATTTT
CDR3 protein: CASRFLNRQPQHF

V gene: TRBV18
J gene: TRBJ2-5
D gene: -
clone size: -
CDR3 DNA: TGTGCCAGCTCACCCCTGGGGACTTCCCAAGAGACCCAGTACTTC
CDR3 protein: CASSPLGTSQETQYF

V gene: TRBV11-2
J gene: TRBJ1-1
D gene: TRBD1
clone size: -
CDR3 DNA: TGTGCCAGCAGCTTAGGGACAGGGGTCGGGGCTTTCTTT
CDR3 protein: CASSLGTGVGAFF

V gene: TRBV19
J gene: TRBJ1-2
D gene: -
clone size: -
CDR3 DNA: TGTGCCAGTATGTATAGTCAACACTATGGCTACACCTTC
CDR3 protein: CASMYSQHYGYTF

V gene: TRBV27
J gene: TRBJ2-5
D gene: -
clone size: -
CDR3 DNA: TGTGCCAGCAGTCCTCACCCGAGGGTTCAAGGGACCCAGTACTTC
CDR3 protein: CASSPHPRVQGTQYF

V gene: TRBV7-8
J gene: TRBJ1-2
D gene: TRBD1
clone size: few
CDR3 DNA: TGTGCCAGCAGCCAGAGGGACAGCTACTACACCTTC
CDR3 protein: CASSQRDSYYTF

V gene: TRBV6-5
J gene: TRBJ1-3
D gene: TRBD1
clone size: -
CDR3 DNA: TGTGCCAGCAGTACAGGGACAGGGTCACGGGCCATATATTTT
CDR3 protein: CASSTGTGSRAIYF

V gene: TRBV18
J gene: TRBJ2-1
D gene: -
clone size: -
CDR3 DNA: TGTGCCAGCTCCCCAGGGGGGGGGAATGAGCAGTTCTTC
CDR3 protein: CASSPGGGNEQFF

V gene: TRBV19
J gene: TRBJ1-6
D gene: TRBD1
clone size: -
CDR3 DNA: TGTGCCAGTAGCTCGGACAGGGGGCTTAGTTCACCCCTCCACTTT
CDR3 protein: CASSSDRGLSSPLHF

V gene: TRBV5-4
J gene: TRBJ1-2
D gene: TRBD1
clone size: -
CDR3 DNA: TGTGCCAGCAGCTCAGGACAGGGCCATAACTATGGCTACACCTTC
CDR3 protein: CASSSGQGHNYGYTF

V gene: TRBV18
J gene: TRBJ2-3
D gene: -
clone size: few
CDR3 DNA: TGTGCCAGCTCACCACTACAGGGATTCACAGATACGCAGTATTTT
CDR3 protein: CASSPLQGFTDTQYF

V gene: TRBV5-1
J gene: TRBJ1-2
D gene: -
clone size: -
CDR3 DNA: TGCGCCAGCAGCGCCGGGACACCGACCTATGGCTACACCTTC
CDR3 protein: CASSAGTPTYGYTF

V gene: TRBV7-2
J gene: TRBJ1-4
D gene: TRBD1
clone size: -
CDR3 DNA: TGTGCCAGCAGCCCCATGACAGGGGTCCGCGGGGCACTGTTTTTT
CDR3 protein: CASSPMTGVRGALFF

V gene: TRBV3-1/TRBV3-2
J gene: TRBJ1-4
D gene: TRBD1
clone size: -
CDR3 DNA: TGTGCCAGCAGCAGTCAGGGGGGCGAAAAACTGTTTTTT
CDR3 protein: CASSSQGGEKLFF